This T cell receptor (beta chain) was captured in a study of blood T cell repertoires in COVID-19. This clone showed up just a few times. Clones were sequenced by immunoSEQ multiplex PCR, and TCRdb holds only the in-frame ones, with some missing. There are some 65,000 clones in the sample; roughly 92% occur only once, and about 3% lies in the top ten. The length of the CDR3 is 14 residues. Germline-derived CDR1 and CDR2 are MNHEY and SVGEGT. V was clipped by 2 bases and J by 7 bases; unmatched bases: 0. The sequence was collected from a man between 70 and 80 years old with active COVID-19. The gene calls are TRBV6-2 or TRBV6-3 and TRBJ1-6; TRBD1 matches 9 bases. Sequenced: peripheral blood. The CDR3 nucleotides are TGTGCCAGCAGTTACGGACAGGGGAATTCACCCCTCCACTTT. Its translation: CASSYGQGNSPLHF.